The rows below give T cell receptor beta chains drawn from one sample of a study of identical twins. One entry per CDR3 protein, called by TCRdb with MiXCR from the 5' RACE reads. This table has 500,000 to 600,000 distinct CDR3 sequences, 22% appearing once. These data are also associated with another study on T cells expressing NK-cell markers.

What was sequenced was CD4+ T cells sorted from blood. Receptor source: a woman aged 18 to 35 in good health. Both conserved end residues are part of each CDR3. The D gene is left open where the match is weak. Rows may omit the clone size; those that give it use once, few, many or a size class.

v_call	clone_size	d_call	j_call	cdr3_nt	cdr3_aa
TRBV20-1	few	TRBD2	TRBJ2-7	TGCAGTGCCCACCCACCTACTAGCGGGTACTACGAGCAGTACTTC	CSAHPPTSGYYEQYF
TRBV20-1	-	-	TRBJ2-5	TGCAGTGTCGCACCGGACAGTGTTGGAGAGACCCAGTACTTC	CSVAPDSVGETQYF
TRBV20-1	many	TRBD2	TRBJ2-3	TGCAGTGCTTTGGGAGGGCTAGCGGGGATATCTAGCACAGATACGCAGTATTTT	CSALGGLAGISSTDTQYF
TRBV6-5	few	-	TRBJ2-3	TGTGCCAGCAGATTACAACGCACAGATACGCAGTATTTT	CASRLQRTDTQYF
TRBV20-1	few	TRBD2	TRBJ2-7	TGCAGTGCTAGAAATCCTAGCGGACCCTACGAGCAGTACTTC	CSARNPSGPYEQYF
TRBV6-2/TRBV6-3	-	-	TRBJ2-2	TGTGCCAGCAGTTACACGGCAGGGTTTGGCGGGGAGCTGTTTTTT	CASSYTAGFGGELFF
TRBV5-5	many	TRBD2	TRBJ2-1	TGTGCCAGCAGCAACGGACCGGGGGGGTACAATGAGCAGTTCTTC	CASSNGPGGYNEQFF
TRBV25-1	-	TRBD1	TRBJ2-5	TGTGCCAGCCACAATCCACAGGGGGGAAAGACCCAGTACTTC	CASHNPQGGKTQYF
TRBV5-1	-	-	TRBJ2-1	TGCGCCAGCAGCCGACCGCCCGATGAGCAGTTCTTC	CASSRPPDEQFF
TRBV20-1	-	-	TRBJ2-1	TGCAGTGCTAGAGGAGCGGACCTGGTTTACAATGAGCAGTTCTTC	CSARGADLVYNEQFF
TRBV10-2	-	-	TRBJ2-3	TGCGCCAGCAGTGAAGTCAGACCAGATACGCAGTATTTT	CASSEVRPDTQYF
TRBV18	-	-	TRBJ1-1	TGTGCCAGCTCGCCGCGGGGAAATCAAGCTTTCTTT	CASSPRGNQAFF
TRBV5-6	-	-	TRBJ2-7	TGTGCCAGCACCTTAGAGAGATCCTACGAGCAGTACTTC	CASTLERSYEQYF
TRBV6-1	many	TRBD1	TRBJ2-7	TGTGCCAGCAGTACCGTTCACAGGGGGACCTACGAGCAGTACTTC	CASSTVHRGTYEQYF
TRBV6-2/TRBV6-3	few	TRBD2	TRBJ2-1	TGTGCCAGCAGTCCAGCCGTTATTCGGCTAGCGGGAGACGAGCAGTTCTTC	CASSPAVIRLAGDEQFF
TRBV6-2/TRBV6-3	-	-	TRBJ2-7	TGTGCCAGCAGAGCCATGGGTGAGCAGTACTTC	CASRAMGEQYF
TRBV3-1	-	-	TRBJ2-7	TGTGCCAGCAGCCAAAATACAGGGCCCTACGAGCAGTACTTC	CASSQNTGPYEQYF
TRBV10-3	few	-	TRBJ2-7	TGTGCCATCAGAACTTTGGGGCCAGGGTCTGGCTACGAGCAGTACTTC	CAIRTLGPGSGYEQYF